A selection of T cell receptor beta chains follows, all from one sample in a study of T cells in Graves' hyperthyroidism and ophthalmopathy. MiXCR, run by TCRdb on the multiplex PCR reads, gives a single entry per CDR3 protein. The data contain hundreds of thousands of distinct CDR3 sequences, roughly 20% of them singletons. Sequencing input: blood. These receptors came from a man aged 25-45 years with Graves' ophthalmopathy. Each CDR3 is given without its conserved first and last residue.

SAQGRRETQY	TRBV20-1	TRBJ2-5
ATSRDLAGGESEQF	TRBV15	TRBJ2-1
ASNTAPDTQY	TRBV11-2	TRBJ2-3
ASSPDRVEQY	TRBV18	TRBJ2-7
AWSWGGGYGYT	TRBV30	TRBJ1-2
ASSLYGEGQPQH	TRBV28	TRBJ1-5
ASSIDTGTGGTGANVLT	TRBV19	TRBJ2-6
ASSLRDVPDTQY	TRBV7-9	TRBJ2-3
ASSIAYDSGGYNEQF	TRBV19	TRBJ2-1
ASSENFSNQPQH	TRBV10-2	TRBJ1-5
ASGGTPAGELF	TRBV5-1	TRBJ2-2
ASSTSGAYSNQPQH	TRBV28	TRBJ1-5
ASSYRPGNTEAF	TRBV28	TRBJ1-1
ASSLEGQGALF	TRBV28	TRBJ2-1
ASSLGPSGPLH	TRBV12-3/TRBV12-4	TRBJ1-6
ASSLVGLQPQH	TRBV7-8	TRBJ1-5
ASSFMGANTDTQY	TRBV27	TRBJ2-3
ASGTRVYEQY	TRBV11-2	TRBJ2-7
ASSSGWTGLTGELF	TRBV5-1	TRBJ2-2
ASSLEVQGALGYT	TRBV7-9	TRBJ1-2
ASSYSSPFPKGSGNTIY	TRBV6-5	TRBJ1-3
AWSVGDNEKLF	TRBV30	TRBJ1-4
ASSVGLAEQF	TRBV5-4	TRBJ2-1
SVEVALSEPYEQY	TRBV29-1	TRBJ2-7
ASSFFASGYIYEQY	TRBV11-3	TRBJ2-7
ASSQTAGDKQF	TRBV7-3	TRBJ2-1
ASSPAAVGNSPLH	TRBV3-1	TRBJ1-6
AWIPAGWATGELF	TRBV30	TRBJ2-2
ASSLLLAGRSSYNEQF	TRBV12-3/TRBV12-4	TRBJ2-1
ASSSGGRKY	TRBV7-3	TRBJ2-4
ASSSGAGFEAF	TRBV5-1	TRBJ1-1
ARKPYEQY	TRBV3-1	TRBJ2-7
ASSLRFGQNAF	TRBV11-2	TRBJ1-1
SAGGNIVGLAVYNEQF	TRBV20-1	TRBJ2-1
ASSQDKGTYQPQH	TRBV3-1	TRBJ1-5
SIRDGMSETQY	TRBV29-1	TRBJ2-5
ASSLDTVLDTQY	TRBV7-2	TRBJ2-3
ASSLARGVTGELF	TRBV11-3	TRBJ2-2
ASSQASTDTQY	TRBV4-1	TRBJ2-3
ATSRVGKGRITEAF	TRBV15	TRBJ1-1
ASSVEQGAYEQY	TRBV18	TRBJ2-7
ASSLTGNVKNIQY	TRBV11-2	TRBJ2-4
ASRGRTNSPLH	TRBV2	TRBJ1-6
SAPPRVAYNEQF	TRBV20-1	TRBJ2-1
AISGVQGDGEKLF	TRBV10-3	TRBJ1-4
ASSFETGGRTDTQY	TRBV7-9	TRBJ2-3
ASSVEGSGNTIY	TRBV9	TRBJ1-3
ASSRPRGTSGREQF	TRBV11-1	TRBJ2-1
ASRGLAVTQETQY	TRBV7-3	TRBJ2-5
ASNSGGSYEQY	TRBV28	TRBJ2-7
ASSSTWGDQPQH	TRBV28	TRBJ1-5
ASSSPVGAQNEQY	TRBV28	TRBJ2-7
ASSPISGEQF	TRBV6-1	TRBJ2-1
AWRRGHSRMNTEAF	TRBV30	TRBJ1-1
ASSSLGRGLAGGGEQF	TRBV2	TRBJ2-1
ASSLEAFADTQY	TRBV11-2	TRBJ2-3
ATSRGGLAGNTGELF	TRBV15	TRBJ2-2
AILTGTNYGYT	TRBV28	TRBJ1-2
ASSYSMLYEQY	TRBV6-2/TRBV6-3	TRBJ2-7